A single sample gave rise to the 30 T cell receptor beta chains below, sequenced in a study of post-analysis software for immune sequencing data. Notes on the study in general: With TRBV5-6, TRBV5-1 and TRBV20-1 included, about five TRBV segments were more frequent in patients than in controls.

TCR beta cDNA libraries had unique molecular identifiers. TCRdb re-derived calls from the PCR reads in MiXCR, one entry per CDR3 protein. This table holds some 370,000 distinct CDR3 sequences, around a third found once. No antigen has been assigned to these receptors. The sequencing sample was made of blood. All receptors come from a girl aged 10-17 years with multiple sclerosis.

This clonotype has just a few counts. V gene TRBV6-2 or TRBV6-3 combines with J gene TRBJ1-5; D is perhaps TRBD1 (5 bases). Germline V CDR1 and CDR2: MNHEY, SVGEGT. The CDR3 loop spans 15 amino acids. V lost 6 bases and J lost 2, with 14 bases in between. The CDR3 DNA reads as TGTGCCAGCAGCCGCGACAGTATCCGCAATCAGCCCCAGCATTTT. Protein product: CASSRDSIRNQPQHF.

This clonotype was seen a few times. This chain joins TRBV7-3 and TRBJ1-1; D might be TRBD1 (5 bases). The CDR3 covers 15 residues. Trimming stripped 2 bases from V and 5 bases from J, with 15 bases between. The germline V gene has CDR1 SGHTA and CDR2 FQGTGA. The CDR3 protein is CASSLGWGGSTEAFF. The CDR3 DNA reads TGTGCCAGCAGCTTAGGGTGGGGGGGATCTACTGAAGCTTTCTTT.

The chain has TRBV5-1 and TRBJ2-7, with TRBD2 identical over 7 bases. Germline V gene lookup returns CDR1 SGHRS and CDR2 YFSETQ. The CDR3 is made up of 15 amino acids. The ends lost 0 bases at V and 1 base at J; junction bases unmatched: 4. CDR3 sequence (DNA): TGCGCCAGCAGCTTGGTTGCGGGGGATTCCTACGAGCAGTACTTC. Protein sequence: CASSLVAGDSYEQYF.

This clonotype was seen more than once but under ten times. The chain joins TRBV20-1 to TRBJ2-7; 8 bases are a match to TRBD2. The ends lost 6 bases at V and 2 bases at J; junction bases unmatched: 6. The CDR3 spans 13 residues. The germline gives CDR1 DFQATT, CDR2 SNEGSKA (reference sequence). CDR3 sequence reads: CSASRGATYEQYF. DNA of the CDR3: TGCAGTGCGTCGCGGGGGGCAACCTACGAGCAGTACTTC.

This chain links TRBV4-3 with TRBJ2-1; 7 nucleotides align to TRBD2. The V gene end was trimmed by 0 bases and the J gene end by 2 bases; junction bases not matched to a gene: 7. The CDR3 sequence is 17 residues long. In germline, CDR1 is LGHNA, CDR2 YSLEER. The CDR3 here is CASSQELIAGPYNEQFF. DNA of the CDR3: TGCGCCAGCAGCCAAGAACTGATAGCGGGCCCCTACAATGAGCAGTTCTTC.

The chain is built from TRBV24-1 and TRBJ2-6; D gene unclear. Trimming shortened V by 1 base and J by 0 bases, and 15 bases separated the two germline ends. Germline V gene data show CDR1 as KGHDR and CDR2 as SFDVKD. The CDR3 has 19 residues. This chain's CDR3 is CATSDFALGEDSGANVLTF. The CDR3 DNA sequence: TGTGCCACCAGTGATTTCGCCCTAGGTGAAGACTCTGGGGCCAACGTCCTGACTTTC.

V gene TRBV12-3 or TRBV12-4 combines with J gene TRBJ2-2; D possibly uses TRBD1 or TRBD2 (6 bases each). The CDR3 runs 14 residues. The ends were cut back, 6 bases at V and 5 bases at J, with 13 bases in the middle. CDR3 in DNA: TGTGCCAGCAGGGGGACAAGCGGGACCGGGGAGCTGTTTTTT. It encodes CASRGTSGTGELFF.

In this sample, this clonotype turned up a few times. The rearrangement links TRBV9 to TRBJ1-1, with 8 bases fitting TRBD1. Germline CDR1 SGDLS, CDR2 YYNGEE. J was trimmed by 5 bases and V by 4 bases; bases with no gene match: 7. There are 14 residues in the CDR3. CDR3 DNA: TGTGCCAGCAGCTTTGGACAGGGTGATACTGAAGCTTTCTTT. Protein sequence: CASSFGQGDTEAFF. The whole variable domain, filled in from reference TRBV9 and TRBJ1-1, reads DSGVTQTPKHLITATGQRVTLRCSPRSGDLSVYWYQQSLDQGLQFLIQYYNGEERAKGNILERFSAQQFPDLHSELNLSSLELGDSALYFCASSFGQGDTEAFFGQGTRLTVV.

This clonotype was picked up a small number of times. The rearrangement joins TRBV15 to TRBJ2-4; D is possibly TRBD1 (6 bases). Trimming left V 3 bases short and J 2 bases short, with 11 bases between. The germline V gene has CDR1 LNHNV and CDR2 YYDKDF (reference sequence). The CDR3 spans 15 residues. The CDR3, as DNA: TGTGCCACCAGCAGCCCGACAGGAACCAAAAACATTCAGTACTTC. Encoded protein: CATSSPTGTKNIQYF.

In its sample, this clonotype was seen a few times. Here the CDR3 DNA reads TGCGCCAGCAGCTGGTCGCAGGCGCCCGGGTACGAGCAGTACTTC. Its translation is CASSWSQAPGYEQYF. The chain has TRBV5-1 and TRBJ2-7; D call uncertain. The V end lost 3 bases, the J end lost 4 bases, and 17 bases lay between the germline ends. The germline V gene has CDR1 SGHRS and CDR2 YFSETQ. This CDR3 contains 15 residues. The variable domain in full, completed from reference TRBV5-1 and TRBJ2-7, reads KAGVTQTPRYLIKTRGQQVTLSCSPISGHRSVSWYQQTPGQGLQFLFEYFSETQRNKGNFPGRFSGRQFSNSRSEMNVSTLELGDSALYLCASSWSQAPGYEQYFGPGTRLTVT.

This clonotype showed up just a few times. The genes are TRBV29-1 and TRBJ2-1, with 7 bases matching TRBD1. Losses at the gene ends were 0 bases for V and 6 bases for J; bases not matched to a gene: 14. The CDR3 has 17 residues. The germline V gene has CDR1 SQVTM and CDR2 ANQGSEA. The CDR3: CSVEERVGGPSGNEQFF. As DNA, the CDR3 is TGCAGCGTTGAAGAGAGGGTAGGGGGCCCCTCGGGCAATGAGCAGTTCTTC.

The gene calls are TRBV4-1 and TRBJ2-7; TRBD2 matches 8 bases. CDR1 is MGHRA, CDR2 YSYEKL, per germline. The CDR3 is 16 residues long. V was pared by 3 bases and J by 4 bases, with 11 bases of the junction left unmatched. The CDR3 sequence is CASSHIAGTRKYEQYF. CDR3 DNA sequence: TGCGCCAGCAGCCATATTGCCGGGACTAGAAAGTACGAGCAGTACTTC.

This rearrangement joins TRBV7-9 to TRBJ1-2, with a tentative D call TRBD1 (5 bases). The V end was cut by 1 base, the J end by 3 bases, with 9 bases between. Germline CDR1 SEHNR, CDR2 FQNEAQ (reference sequence). This CDR3 is 14 amino acids long. In nucleotides, the CDR3 is TGTGCCAGCAGCTTAGGGGGCGCGGACTATGGCTACACCTTC. Its translation: CASSLGGADYGYTF.

This clonotype was counted only a few times. V gene TRBV12-3 or TRBV12-4 combines with J gene TRBJ2-5; D could derive from TRBD1 or TRBD2 (6 bases each). The J call is uncertain, as TRBJ2-7 better fits the DNA end. The CDR3 sequence is 14 residues long. In DNA, the CDR3 is TGTGCCAGCAGTTGGGGGGTACAGGGTGGCGAGCAGTACTTC. Translated: CASSWGVQGGEQYF.

The chain links TRBV5-1 to TRBJ2-7; D gene ambiguous. The CDR3 contains 14 residues. Trimming took off 0 bases at V and 6 bases at J, with 13 bases between the two ends. The germline V gene has CDR1 SGHRS and CDR2 YFSETQ. CDR3 in amino acids: CASSLANVVSEQYF. The CDR3 nucleotides are TGCGCCAGCAGCTTGGCCAATGTGGTCTCCGAGCAGTACTTC.

This clonotype was found a few times. The V and J genes are TRBV24-1 and TRBJ1-2; D is uncertain. CDR3 size: 14 residues. Germline V CDR1 and CDR2: KGHDR, SFDVKD. V was trimmed by 4 bases and J by 8 bases, leaving 16 bases between them. CDR3: CATSEPPETGGYTF. Here the CDR3 DNA reads TGTGCCACCAGTGAGCCCCCTGAGACGGGGGGCTACACCTTC.

The J gene is TRBJ2-4, the V gene TRBV11-1, with D possibly being TRBD1 (6 bases). The CDR3 contains 15 residues. Germline CDR1 is SGHAT and CDR2 is FQDESV (reference sequence). V lost 1 base and J lost 5, with 12 bases in between. The CDR3 loop reads CASSLERPGENIQYF. CDR3 bases: TGTGCCAGCAGCTTAGAAAGACCAGGGGAAAACATTCAGTACTTC.

This clonotype has only a few counts. In DNA, the CDR3 is TGTGCCAGCAGTACCGGGCGGGGGGTTCAAGAGACCCAGTACTTC. As protein: CASSTGRGVQETQYF. This rearrangement joins TRBV12-3 or TRBV12-4 to TRBJ2-5, with 8 bases identical to TRBD2. The J segment lost 2 bases and the V segment lost 5 bases, leaving 7 bases of the junction unmatched. The CDR3 extends over 15 amino acids.

The rearrangement links TRBV6-1 to TRBJ2-7; D unresolved. CDR1 and CDR2 (germline): MNHNS, SASEGT. The germline V and J ends were trimmed by 3 bases and 4 bases, with 16 bases remaining between them. The CDR3 extends over 15 amino acids. CDR3 coding DNA: TGTGCCAGCAGTGACCCAAGGTCTAGTAAGTACGAGCAGTACTTC. Translated: CASSDPRSSKYEQYF.

This clonotype was counted ten times or more. The chain uses TRBV7-2 and TRBJ1-5; D perhaps matches TRBD1 (5 bases). V was trimmed by 2 bases and J by 7 bases, leaving 15 bases between them. Germline-derived CDR1 and CDR2 are SGHTA and FQGNSA. The CDR3 is 15 residues long. CDR3 nucleotide sequence: TGTGCCAGCAGCTTAAAGAGGGGTGAGCGGCAGCCCCAGCATTTT. It is translated as CASSLKRGERQPQHF.

This clonotype was observed a few times. The chain couples TRBV5-1 to TRBJ2-5; D is unresolved. In germline, CDR1 is SGHRS, CDR2 YFSETQ. V was clipped by 0 bases and J by 2 bases, with 8 bases between them. The CDR3 runs 14 residues. CDR3 bases: TGCGCCAGCAGCTTGGGTTACACTCAAGAGACCCAGTACTTC. Its protein is CASSLGYTQETQYF.

The V call is TRBV7-9, the J call TRBJ2-7; 13 nucleotides line up with TRBD2. Trimming cost V 6 bases and J 4 bases; bases outside gene matches: 6. The CDR3 loop spans 15 amino acids. In germline, CDR1 is SEHNR, CDR2 FQNEAQ (reference sequence). The CDR3 protein is CASREETSGGYEQYF. CDR3 nucleotides: TGTGCCAGCAGGGAAGAGACTAGCGGGGGGTACGAGCAGTACTTC.

V and J are TRBV2 and TRBJ2-2; D possibly corresponds to TRBD2 (6 bases). Germline-derived CDR1 and CDR2 are SNHLY and FYNNEI. V lost 2 bases, J lost 4 bases, and 11 bases lay in between. The CDR3 loop spans 15 amino acids. The CDR3 protein is CASSEPEGRTGELFF. For the CDR3, the DNA is TGTGCCAGCAGTGAACCGGAGGGTCGCACCGGGGAGCTGTTTTTT.

The rearrangement joins TRBV12-3 or TRBV12-4 to TRBJ1-2, with D possibly TRBD1 on 6 matching bases. The CDR3 is 15 amino acids. Trimming left V 0 bases short and J 2 bases short, with 10 bases between. CDR3 sequence (DNA): TGTGCCAGCAGTTTAGCGTCCAGGGGCAACTATGGCTACACCTTC. Translating gives CASSLASRGNYGYTF.

The rearrangement links TRBV24-1 to TRBJ2-1; D might be TRBD1 or TRBD2, each matching 7 bases. Germline CDR1 and CDR2: KGHDR and SFDVKD. V was clipped by 3 bases and J by 0 bases, with 17 bases between them. This CDR3 has 18 residues. The CDR3 DNA follows: TGTGCCACCAGTGATACCAGCGGGACAGCCAGCTCCTACAATGAGCAGTTCTTC. The encoded protein is CATSDTSGTASSYNEQFF.

V gene TRBV7-3 combines with J gene TRBJ2-1, with D possibly TRBD1 on 7 matching bases. V lost 5 bases and J 2 bases, leaving 13 bases between the germline ends. The CDR3 runs to 15 residues. CDR1 and CDR2 (germline): SGHTA, FQGTGA. The chain's CDR3 is CASSAGGLTYNEQFF. In DNA, the CDR3 is TGTGCCAGCAGCGCAGGGGGGCTTACCTACAATGAGCAGTTCTTC.

This clonotype turned up a few times. The chain couples TRBV6-6 to TRBJ2-3; TRBD2 aligns across 8 bases. CDR3 length equals 14 residues. V dropped 6 bases and J dropped 6; count of bases not matched to a gene: 8. Germline CDR1 reads MNHNY; CDR2 reads SVGAGI (reference sequence). The CDR3 spells CASRERTSYDTQYF. Written as DNA, the CDR3 is TGTGCCAGCAGAGAGCGGACTAGCTACGATACGCAGTATTTT.

This clonotype was recorded a few times. The chain uses TRBV28 and TRBJ2-4, with D possibly being TRBD1 (6 bases). The J call may not be correct, given that the DNA end is closer to TRBJ2-7. This CDR3 contains 12 residues. The germline gives CDR1 MDHEN, CDR2 SYDVKM. CDR3 DNA: TGTGCCGGATCTACAGGGTACTACGAGCAGTACTTC. Its translation: CAGSTGYYEQYF.

In this sample, this clonotype turned up a few times. The rearrangement links TRBV6-5 to TRBJ1-6; D is perhaps TRBD1 (5 bases). CDR1 is MNHEY and CDR2 is SVGAGI in the germline V gene. V lost 0 bases, J lost 11 bases, and 14 bases lay in between. This CDR3 contains 15 residues. The CDR3 protein is CASSYSQGGGTPLHF. The CDR3 DNA sequence: TGTGCCAGCAGTTACTCTCAGGGTGGTGGGACACCCCTCCACTTT.

This clonotype was seen ten or more times. The chain uses TRBV12-3 or TRBV12-4 and TRBJ2-1; D is undetermined. The CDR3 runs 13 residues. V lost 6 bases and J 8 bases, leaving 14 bases between the germline ends. CDR3 sequence reads: CASRPRSRDEQFF. The DNA of the CDR3 is TGTGCCAGCAGGCCCCGCAGTCGCGATGAGCAGTTCTTC.